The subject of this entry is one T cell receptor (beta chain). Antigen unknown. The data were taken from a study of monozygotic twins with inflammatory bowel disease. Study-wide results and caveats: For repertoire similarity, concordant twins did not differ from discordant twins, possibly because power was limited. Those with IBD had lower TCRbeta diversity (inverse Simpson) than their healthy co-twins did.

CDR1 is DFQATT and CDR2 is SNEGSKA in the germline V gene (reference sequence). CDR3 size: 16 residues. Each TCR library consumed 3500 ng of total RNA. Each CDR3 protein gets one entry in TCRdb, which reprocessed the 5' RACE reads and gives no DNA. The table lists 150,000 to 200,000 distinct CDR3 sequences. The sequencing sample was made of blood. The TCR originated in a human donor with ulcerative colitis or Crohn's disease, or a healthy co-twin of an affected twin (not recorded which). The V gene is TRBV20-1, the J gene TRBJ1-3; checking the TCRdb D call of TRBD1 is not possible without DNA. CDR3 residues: CSARDFRGPTGNTIYF.